One sample yielded the 22 T cell receptor beta chains listed below, sequenced in a study of T-cell memory formation after mild COVID-19. One entry per CDR3 protein, called by TCRdb with MiXCR from the 5' RACE reads. The repertoire includes approximately 180,000 distinct CDR3 sequences, roughly 17% of them detected once, and about 2% sits in the top ten. Material: PBMCs or a T cell subset sorted from them (not recorded which). The receptors come from an adult woman who had mild COVID-19 (a few samples of this study predate the infection). Cell type and time point are not known.

This clonotype has only a few counts. V and J are TRBV5-1 and TRBJ1-2; D not resolved. The CDR3 has 15 residues. Trimming took off 0 bases at V and 4 bases at J, with 13 bases between the two ends. From germline, CDR1 is SGHRS and CDR2 YFSETQ. The CDR3 bases are TGCGCCAGCAGCTTGGGGCCGGACGGCATCTATGGCTACACCTTC. It translates to CASSLGPDGIYGYTF.

This chain joins TRBV5-1 and TRBJ2-3; D possibly corresponds to TRBD2 (6 bases). V was pared by 4 bases and J by 1 base, with 13 bases between. The CDR3 is made up of 15 amino acids. Germline V gene data show CDR1 as SGHRS and CDR2 as YFSETQ. The CDR3 DNA sequence: TGCGCCAGCAGCGAGGACGGGGGACGCACAGATACGCAGTATTTT. It translates to CASSEDGGRTDTQYF.

The rearrangement links TRBV20-1 to TRBJ2-1; D is possibly TRBD1 (8 bases). The CDR3 sequence is 12 residues long. V lost 7 bases and J 7 bases, leaving 14 bases between the germline ends. Germline V gene data show CDR1 as DFQATT and CDR2 as SNEGSKA (reference sequence). CDR3 bases: TGCAGTGTCCACAGGGGGGGGAATGAGCAGTTCTTC. This gives the protein CSVHRGGNEQFF.

This clonotype came up a few times. The chain carries TRBV7-3 and TRBJ2-1; TRBD2 agrees at 14 bases. V lost 5 bases to trimming and J lost 12 bases; unmatched junction nucleotides: 3. The CDR3 totals 13 residues. Germline CDR1 reads SGHTA; CDR2 reads FQGTGA. CDR3 sequence reads: CASSIGLAGGQFF. The CDR3 region has the DNA TGTGCCAGCAGCATCGGACTAGCGGGAGGGCAGTTCTTC.

The chain recombines TRBV20-1 with TRBJ2-7, with TRBD1 identical over 8 bases. Germline-derived CDR1 and CDR2 are DFQATT and SNEGSKA (reference sequence). Germline trimming cut 6 bases from V and 2 bases from J; bases unmatched to any gene: 12. This CDR3 has 15 amino acids. The CDR3 DNA sequence: TGCAGTGCGAAAAGGAACGACAGGGGCCCCTACGAGCAGTACTTC. Translating it yields CSAKRNDRGPYEQYF.

This clonotype was observed a few times. The J gene is TRBJ1-2, the V gene TRBV12-3 or TRBV12-4; D is undetermined. V lost 5 bases, J lost 7 bases, and 14 bases lay in between. The CDR3 sequence is 13 residues long. The CDR3 loop reads CASSLRGWGGYTF. CDR3 in DNA: TGTGCCAGCAGTCTAAGAGGCTGGGGTGGCTACACCTTC.

The chain links TRBV5-8 to TRBJ2-1; D not resolved. The V and J ends lost 5 bases and 7 bases respectively, with 4 bases between them. The CDR3 contains 10 residues. Looked up from germline, CDR1 is SGHTS and CDR2 is YDEGEE. The CDR3 protein is CASRLNEQFF. For the CDR3, the DNA is TGTGCCAGCAGATTGAATGAGCAGTTCTTC. Full variable domain (missing parts from reference TRBV5-8 and TRBJ2-1): EAGVTQSPTHLIKTRGQQATLRCSPISGHTSVYWYQQALGLGLQFLLWYDEGEERNRGNFPPRFSGRQFPNYSSELNVNALELEDSALYLCASRLNEQFFGPGTRLTVL.

This clonotype was seen once. The chain joins TRBV19 to TRBJ2-7; a possible D gene is TRBD1 (7 bases). Germline V lookup: CDR1 LNHDA, CDR2 SQIVND (reference sequence). The CDR3 has 15 residues. V was pared by 4 bases and J by 2 bases, with 15 bases between. This CDR3 is CASSRAAGGTYEQYF. The CDR3 DNA is TGTGCCAGTAGTAGGGCGGCAGGGGGGACCTACGAGCAGTACTTC.

This clonotype showed up just a few times. This chain joins TRBV29-1 and TRBJ2-3, with D hard to call. CDR1 and CDR2 (germline): SQVTM, ANQGSEA. V lost 3 bases to trimming and J lost 0 bases, with 4 bases between them. The CDR3 extends over 12 amino acids. The DNA for the CDR3 is TGCAGCGTTGAGCCGAGCACAGATACGCAGTATTTT. It yields the protein CSVEPSTDTQYF.

The gene calls are TRBV5-1 and TRBJ1-5; 7 bases match TRBD1. The CDR3 spans 15 residues. V was clipped by 0 bases and J by 3 bases; unmatched bases: 3. CDR1 SGHRS and CDR2 YFSETQ come from the germline V gene. Here the CDR3 DNA reads TGCGCCAGCAGCTTGGGACAGGGTAACAATCAGCCCCAGCATTTT. Protein sequence: CASSLGQGNNQPQHF. The variable domain in full, completed from reference TRBV5-1 and TRBJ1-5, reads KAGVTQTPRYLIKTRGQQVTLSCSPISGHRSVSWYQQTPGQGLQFLFEYFSETQRNKGNFPGRFSGRQFSNSRSEMNVSTLELGDSALYLCASSLGQGNNQPQHFGDGTRLSIL.

The chain has TRBV5-1 and TRBJ2-5; the match to TRBD2 covers 9 bases. The CDR3 has 16 residues. V trimming: 0 bases; J trimming: 2 bases; junction bases outside the gene matches: 5. CDR1 and CDR2 (germline): SGHRS, YFSETQ. This CDR3 reads CASSLVGSGGQETQYF. In DNA, the CDR3 is TGCGCCAGCAGCTTGGTTGGTAGCGGGGGACAAGAGACCCAGTACTTC. Full variable domain (remainder filled in from reference TRBV5-1 and TRBJ2-5): KAGVTQTPRYLIKTRGQQVTLSCSPISGHRSVSWYQQTPGQGLQFLFEYFSETQRNKGNFPGRFSGRQFSNSRSEMNVSTLELGDSALYLCASSLVGSGGQETQYFGPGTRLLVL.

This clonotype showed up just a few times. The rearrangement joins TRBV14 to TRBJ1-4, with D perhaps matching TRBD1 (5 bases). Germline V lookup: CDR1 SGHDN, CDR2 FVKESK. The CDR3 is 14 amino acids. V shed 1 base and J shed 6 bases, with 9 bases lying between them. The CDR3 reads CASSQAGLDEKLFF. In DNA, the CDR3 is TGTGCCAGCAGCCAAGCAGGGTTGGATGAAAAACTGTTTTTT.

CDR3 region: CASSLALSQRGYGYTF. As DNA, the CDR3 is TGCGCCAGCAGCTTGGCTCTCAGCCAAAGGGGCTATGGCTACACCTTC. The chain employs TRBV5-1 and TRBJ1-2; maybe TRBD1 (5 bases). V lost 0 bases to trimming and J lost 4 bases, with 16 bases between them. The CDR3 has 16 residues. CDR1 is SGHRS, CDR2 YFSETQ, per germline.

The chain employs TRBV20-1 and TRBJ2-3; 8 nucleotides match TRBD2. Unmatched junction bases numbered 6, after V lost 7 bases and J lost 0 bases. The germline gives CDR1 DFQATT, CDR2 SNEGSKA (reference sequence). The CDR3 covers 14 residues. The CDR3 protein is CSESGTRSTDTQYF. Here the CDR3 DNA reads TGCAGTGAGTCCGGGACTAGGAGCACAGATACGCAGTATTTT.

V and J are TRBV13 and TRBJ2-2; a weak D match, TRBD2 (6 bases). The CDR3 is 16 amino acids. The germline V gene encodes CDR1 PRHDT and CDR2 FYEKMQ (reference sequence). Trimming removed 5 bases from V and 0 bases from J, with 13 bases in between. CDR3 DNA: TGTGCCAGCAGCCCGGGGGACCGAACGAACACCGGGGAGCTGTTTTTT. It specifies CASSPGDRTNTGELFF.

The chain carries TRBV6-1 and TRBJ1-1, with a tentative D call TRBD1 (5 bases). V was trimmed by 0 bases and J by 3 bases, leaving 14 bases between them. The CDR3 is 16 residues long. From germline, CDR1 is MNHNS and CDR2 SASEGT. CDR3 protein: CASSEAPRGRDTEAFF. CDR3 in DNA: TGTGCCAGCAGTGAAGCTCCTAGGGGCCGGGACACTGAAGCTTTCTTT.

This clonotype showed up just a few times. This chain joins TRBV12-3 or TRBV12-4 and TRBJ1-5; 8 positions match TRBD1. V shed 6 bases and J 3 bases; nucleotides not matched to a gene: 7. The CDR3 spans 15 residues. CDR3 coding DNA: TGTGCCAGCAGCCCCGGGACAGGCCTCAATCAGCCCCAGCATTTT. It codes for CASSPGTGLNQPQHF.

The table lists this clonotype with a few counts. J is TRBJ2-1 and V is TRBV24-1; TRBD2 matches 9 bases. J lost 0 bases, V lost 3 bases, and 8 bases had no gene match. Germline CDR1 KGHDR, CDR2 SFDVKD. This CDR3 is 18 amino acids long. CDR3 coding DNA: TGTGCCACCAGTGATCTCAAAGGAGCGGGAGGCTCCTACAATGAGCAGTTCTTC. It translates to CATSDLKGAGGSYNEQFF.

CDR3 DNA sequence: TGTGCCAGCAGCCAAAATACCTACGAGCAGTACTTC. This encodes CASSQNTYEQYF. The chain links TRBV3-1 to TRBJ2-7; no definite D call. CDR3 length: 12 amino acids. Per germline, CDR1 LGHDT and CDR2 YNNKEL (reference sequence). V was trimmed by 2 bases and J by 2 bases, leaving 4 bases between them.

This clonotype turned up a few times. The rearrangement links TRBV3-1 to TRBJ2-7; 7 bases line up with TRBD2. Germline assignment: CDR1 LGHDT and CDR2 YNNKEL (reference sequence). J lost 0 bases, V lost 1 base, and 12 bases had no gene match. The CDR3 is 18 amino acids. CDR3 nucleotides: TGTGCCAGCAGCCAAGGCGGGGAGGGGAGCGCGAGCTCCTACGAGCAGTACTTC. It is translated as CASSQGGEGSASSYEQYF.

This clonotype was observed a few times. The J gene is TRBJ1-5, the V gene TRBV6-5, with 8 bases that match TRBD1. Germline V gives CDR1 MNHEY, CDR2 SVGAGI. Trimming cost V 6 bases and J 4 bases; bases outside gene matches: 8. The CDR3 has 15 residues. CDR3 amino acids: CASSQGQGWNQPQHF. DNA of the CDR3: TGTGCCAGCAGCCAAGGACAGGGATGGAATCAGCCCCAGCATTTT.

This clonotype was detected only once. The chain couples TRBV12-3 or TRBV12-4 to TRBJ1-5; a weak D match, TRBD1 (6 bases). Trimming shortened V by 4 bases and J by 4 bases, and 11 bases separated the two germline ends. The CDR3 covers 14 residues. CDR3 sequence: CASSWGAGNQPQHF. Here the CDR3 DNA reads TGTGCCAGCAGTTGGGGGGCAGGGAATCAGCCCCAGCATTTT.